Below are 20 T cell receptor beta chains sequenced from a single sample in a study of cytomegalovirus exposure and HLA in healthy donors (dated by TCRdb to the late 2010s). Library creation used the immunoSEQ multiplex PCR assay. For the multiplex PCR, a mixture combining 60 forward primers for TCR Vbeta segments and 13 reverse primers for TCR Jbeta segments was used. TCRdb took this table from immuneACCESS and kept in-frame rearrangements with V and J called. Such tables lack part of the clones; where checked against another copy, unresolved V genes explain under half of the gap, and the rest is unexplained. The sample has 150,000 to 200,000 clones on record, around 80% of them singletons. Approximately 6.5% of the sample goes to the ten largest clones. Material: PBMCs. These receptors were taken from a male donor in good health and CMV-seropositive.

The rearrangement uses TRBV7-2 and TRBJ1-4; D may be TRBD1 (5 bases). V lost 1 base and J 11 bases, leaving 17 bases between the germline ends. From germline, CDR1 is SGHTA and CDR2 FQGNSA. The CDR3 is 15 amino acids. The CDR3 loop is CASSLVRAGGGKLFF. CDR3 bases: TGTGCCAGCAGCTTAGTTCGCGCGGGGGGAGGGAAACTGTTTTTT.

This clone was picked up one time. Additional DNA sequences in this sample encode the identical CDR3. V gene TRBV7-9 combines with J gene TRBJ2-6; D unresolved. Germline values: CDR1 SEHNR, CDR2 FQNEAQ (reference sequence). The V gene lost 3 bases and the J gene lost 0 bases, with 6 bases spanning the gap. The CDR3 has 15 residues. The CDR3 bases are TGTGCCAGCAGCTTGCCGGGCTCTGGGGCCAACGTCCTGACTTTC. Translated: CASSLPGSGANVLTF.

The sample holds one count of this clone. The chain uses TRBV4-2 and TRBJ1-4; 7 bases align to TRBD1. V dropped 3 bases and J dropped 2; count of bases not matched to a gene: 6. The CDR3 length is 16 residues. Germline CDR1 and CDR2: LGHNA and YNFKEQ. DNA for the CDR3: TGTGCCAGCAGCCAGAGCACGGGACAGACTAATGAAAAACTGTTTTTT. Amino acid sequence: CASSQSTGQTNEKLFF.

This sequence joins TRBV5-6 and TRBJ2-7; 8 nucleotides match TRBD2. CDR1 and CDR2 from the germline V gene are SGHDT and YYEEEE. V was clipped by 2 bases and J by 5 bases; unmatched bases: 9. The CDR3 is 15 residues long. In nucleotides, the CDR3 is TGTGCCAGCAGCTTTCTTGACGGGAGGGGCCACGAGCAGTACTTC. This sequence encodes CASSFLDGRGHEQYF.

V gene TRBV5-1 combines with J gene TRBJ2-7; 8 bases line up with TRBD1. Germline V gives CDR1 SGHRS, CDR2 YFSETQ. Trimming at V came to 0 bases and at J to 0 bases, leaving 5 bases not matched to a gene. The CDR3 length is 16 residues. The CDR3 region has the DNA TGCGCCAGCAGCTTGGGGTGGGGACAGGACTCCTACGAGCAGTACTTC. Protein: CASSLGWGQDSYEQYF.

J is TRBJ1-2 and V is TRBV14; a possible D gene is TRBD1 (5 bases). Between the trimmed V and J ends, which lost 2 bases and 0 bases, there was a span of 10 bases. The CDR3 has 15 amino acids. CDR1 is SGHDN and CDR2 is FVKESK in the germline V gene. CDR3 sequence (DNA): TGTGCCAGCAGCCAATCCCCAGGGCCTAACTATGGCTACACCTTC. Translation gives CASSQSPGPNYGYTF.

The chain employs TRBV27 and TRBJ2-5, with TRBD2 matching 9 bases. The assigned J gene may be wrong: the sequence end matches TRBJ2-7 better. Germline CDR1 and CDR2: MNHEY and SMNVEV (reference sequence). This CDR3 comprises 15 residues. The CDR3 protein is CASSFSGRSLNEQYF. The CDR3 DNA is TGTGCCAGCAGTTTTAGCGGGAGATCGTTAAACGAGCAGTACTTC.

The chain links TRBV27 to TRBJ2-7, with TRBD1 matching 9 bases. Unmatched junction bases numbered 9, after V lost 2 bases and J lost 4 bases. Germline V gene data show CDR1 as MNHEY and CDR2 as SMNVEV (reference sequence). The CDR3 is 16 amino acids. The CDR3, as DNA: TGTGCCAGCAGTTTAACCCCCGGGACAGGGACTTACGAGCAGTACTTC. Translating it yields CASSLTPGTGTYEQYF.

V and J are TRBV5-4 and TRBJ2-1; D unclear. The CDR3 is made up of 15 amino acids. Germline CDR1 is SGHNT and CDR2 is YYREEE (reference sequence). V lost 0 bases to trimming and J lost 5 bases, with 12 bases between them. CDR3: CASSLVSGFNNEQFF. In DNA form, the CDR3 reads TGTGCCAGCAGCTTGGTTTCCGGGTTCAACAATGAGCAGTTCTTC.

This rearrangement joins TRBV12-5 to TRBJ2-7, with no clear D. Trimming pared 0 bases from V and 6 bases from J, leaving 6 bases between. The CDR3 extends over 12 amino acids. Per germline, CDR1 LGHNT and CDR2 FRNRAP. CDR3 residues: CASGLVRSEQYF. CDR3 DNA: TGTGCTAGTGGTTTGGTACGGTCCGAGCAGTACTTC.

This clone was observed a handful of times. The CDR3 here is CASSLTSPYEQYF. The CDR3 region has the DNA TGCGCCAGCAGCCTGACTAGTCCCTACGAGCAGTACTTC. This chain links TRBV5-1 with TRBJ2-7, with D tentatively TRBD2 (6 bases). Trimming took off 4 bases at V and 2 bases at J, with 10 bases between the two ends. Per germline, CDR1 SGHRS and CDR2 YFSETQ. The CDR3 is made up of 13 amino acids.

In its sample, this clone was seen a few times. CDR3: CASSFASGPPEEQFF. CDR3 bases: TGCGCCAGCAGCTTTGCTAGCGGCCCCCCGGAAGAGCAGTTCTTC. The gene calls are TRBV5-1 and TRBJ2-1; 7 positions match TRBD2. Germline values: CDR1 SGHRS, CDR2 YFSETQ. Trimming removed 2 bases from V and 10 bases from J; junction bases left unmatched: 12. The CDR3 consists of 15 residues.

Remarks on this clone: The germline gene is not matched at one end of the junction; a read error may be the cause. This chain connects TRBV7-7 to TRBJ2-7; a possible D gene is TRBD2 (6 bases). This CDR3 has 13 residues. Germline CDR1 reads SSHAT; CDR2 reads FNYEAQ (reference sequence). CDR3 sequence (DNA): TGTGCTAGCAGCCCCAATCCGGGAGACGAGCAGTACTTC. This codes for CASSPNPGDEQYF.

The rearrangement uses TRBV5-1 and TRBJ2-5, with 13 bases aligning to TRBD2. Unmatched junction bases numbered 6, after V lost 6 bases and J lost 4 bases. Per the germline V gene, CDR1 is SGHRS and CDR2 is YFSETQ. The CDR3 contains 15 residues. The CDR3: CASIPGLAGSETQYF. CDR3 bases: TGCGCCAGCATCCCGGGACTAGCGGGATCAGAGACCCAGTACTTC.

The CDR3 region has the DNA TGTGCCAGCAGCCCCCTCCCCGGGAGGGCGGGAGATACGCAGTATTTT. Amino acids: CASSPLPGRAGDTQYF. This chain connects TRBV7-2 to TRBJ2-3, with TRBD2 identical over 8 bases. This CDR3 has 16 amino acids. V gave up 5 bases and J gave up 5 bases; unmatched junction bases: 12. The germline V gene encodes CDR1 SGHTA and CDR2 FQGNSA.

The CDR3 region has the DNA TGTGCCAGCAGTTTTGAGGGACTCAATCAGCCCCAGCATTTT. This sequence encodes CASSFEGLNQPQHF. The genes are TRBV27 and TRBJ1-5; D is possibly TRBD1 (5 bases). Germline assignment: CDR1 MNHEY and CDR2 SMNVEV (reference sequence). Trimming took 3 bases from V and 3 from J, leaving 9 bases between them. The CDR3 runs 14 residues.

The chain is built from TRBV10-3 and TRBJ2-2; D remains ambiguous. Per the germline V gene, CDR1 is ENHRY and CDR2 is SYGVKD. The length of the CDR3 is 15 residues. The ends were cut back, 0 bases at V and 4 bases at J, with 9 bases in the middle. CDR3 amino acids: CAISESGRSTGELFF. CDR3 coding DNA: TGTGCCATCAGTGAGTCTGGTAGGAGCACCGGGGAGCTGTTTTTT.

The chain couples TRBV18 to TRBJ1-4, with a possible D match to TRBD1 (5 bases). Germline lookup yields CDR1 KGHSH and CDR2 LQKENI. The V end lost 4 bases, the J end lost 2 bases, and 14 bases lay between the germline ends. The CDR3 sequence is 16 residues long. The CDR3 sequence: CASSQLGGGTNEKLFF. CDR3 nucleotide sequence: TGTGCCAGCTCACAGCTCGGGGGAGGCACTAATGAAAAACTGTTTTTT.

J is TRBJ2-7 and V is TRBV5-6; D call uncertain. Deletions cut 1 base from V and 2 bases from J, with 10 bases between. Germline V CDR1 and CDR2: SGHDT, YYEEEE. This CDR3 region has 14 residues. Here the CDR3 reads CASSLFHSPYEQYF. CDR3 nucleotides: TGTGCCAGCAGCTTGTTTCACAGCCCCTACGAGCAGTACTTC.

This chain uses TRBV28 with TRBJ2-1; 8 bases line up with TRBD2. The CDR3 length is 16 residues. The germline CDR1 and CDR2 sequences are MDHEN and SYDVKM. With 2 bases clipped from V and 5 bases from J, the junction kept 8 bases outside the gene matches. The chain's CDR3 is CASSLVVAGSHNEQFF. The CDR3, as DNA: TGTGCCAGCAGTTTAGTGGTAGCGGGATCCCACAATGAGCAGTTCTTC. The full variable domain, its missing parts supplied by reference TRBV28 and TRBJ2-1, is DVKVTQSSRYLVKRTGEKVFLECVQDMDHENMFWYRQDPGLGLRLIYFSYDVKMKEKGDIPEGYSVSREKKERFSLILESASTNQTSMYLCASSLVVAGSHNEQFFGPGTRLTVL.